This entry describes one TCR beta chain. This clonotype was observed a handful of times. Its antigen specificity is not known. The input lacks base qualities; no much larger clone sits a single base away. Interpreted using the paper, the treatment or condition label stands for: live attenuated yellow fever vaccine strain. At each blood-draw timepoint, two biological replicates of bulk PBMCs were collected. PBMCs were isolated from peripheral blood using a standard Ficoll-Paque protocol. TriZol was used to extract RNA from bulk PBMCs, from CD4 and CD8 fractions, and from dextramer-positive and dextramer-negative fractions. Synthesis of TCR cDNA relied on 5'RACE template switching, a step that introduced a universal primer site along with unique molecular identifiers. cDNA synthesis was primed from both the TCR alpha and TCR beta constant segments. Two PCR steps were used to amplify libraries, with sample barcodes and sequencing adapters being added in the second step. Sequencing of libraries was done on Illumina HiSeq 2500 (2x100 bp) or NovaSeq (2x150 bp). The authors' analysis ran thus. MIGEC handled demultiplexing of reads and collapsing into UMI consensus sequences, while MiXCR performed V(D)J alignment. Vaccine-responding clonotypes were defined with edgeR using replicate PBMC samples, requiring FDR below 0.01 and a log2 fold change above 5 up to day 15. Each bulk clonotype received a CD4 or CD8 identity based on whether the sequenced CD4 or CD8 repertoire contained that clonotype at higher abundance. TCRdb ran its own pipeline on the public reads, namely fastp trimming at Q25 and MiXCR clone calling, and kept in-frame beta chains. Each CDR3 protein appears once, grouped with its most common genes and DNA. The V and J calls come from TCRdb's annotation, not from the publication. This sample holds about 330,000 distinct CDR3 sequences; roughly 8.4% were observed only once. Approximately 15% of the sample comes from the top ten.

The data are from a study of T cells after yellow fever vaccination (dated by TCRdb to the late 2010s). For the wider study: The SMART-Seq v4 Ultra Low Input RNA kit was used to prepare libraries from fractions with low cell numbers. Two healthy male donors, one aged 18 to 30 and one aged 30 to 40 years, were included in the cohort. Blood samples were taken at several timepoints before and after primary and secondary immunization, and bulk PBMC replicates and cell subsets were isolated. To track T-cell clones before and after primary and booster YFV17D yellow fever vaccination, bulk TCR alpha and beta repertoires were sequenced longitudinally. What the work shows at the level of the full study, not this receptor alone: Computational filtering was required because FACS-sorted repertoires could contain abundant contaminating clonotypes from the bulk population. Most clones expanded after primary vaccination were re-detected after the booster (about 95% of CD4 and around 88% of CD8), suggesting broad memory maintenance. Because only two donors were included in the study, the extent to which the findings can be generalized is limited. Compared with the primary T-cell response, the secondary T-cell response was faster but weaker, reaching its peak on day 5 rather than on day 15. A small share of clonotypes occurred in both CD4 and CD8 compartments, likely arising from convergent recombination.

The clonotype comes from a young man who received the YFV17D yellow fever vaccine. Sequenced here: PBMCs, sampled roughly seven weeks after the first yellow fever vaccination.

The CDR3 reads CASSYPPGQAIPYEQYV. The nucleotide sequence reads as follows: TGTGCCAGCAGCTACCCACCGGGACAGGCTATACCCTACGAGCAGTACGTC. The chain is encoded by TRBV7-3 joined to TRBJ2-7, and 8 junction bases match TRBD1. Taken from cysteine to valine, the CDR3 has 17 residues. Kept here is only the CDR3 DNA, which spans 51 bases and is read in frame from base 1. Looking up the germline V gene yields CDR1 SGHTA and CDR2 FQGTGA. V has 4 bases trimmed and J has 2 bases trimmed; junction bases matching no gene number 13.